Shown below are 4 T cell receptor beta chains from a single sample sequenced in a study of T cells in Graves' hyperthyroidism and ophthalmopathy. Amplified TCR beta CDR3 regions derived from RNA transcripts. The HTBI primer set drove a first-round RT-PCR of the TCR CDR3. TCRdb re-called the multiplex PCR reads with MiXCR, one entry per CDR3 protein. The sample consists of around 600,000 distinct CDR3 sequences, 14% of them appearing once. The specimen sequenced was blood. The source of these receptors is a woman aged 18-30 years with Graves' ophthalmopathy.

This clonotype was counted between two and nine times. This chain links TRBV12-3 or TRBV12-4 with TRBJ1-1; unclear D gene. The CDR3 is 11 residues long. The ends were cut back, 3 bases at V and 11 bases at J, with 10 bases in the middle. The CDR3 coding sequence is TGTGCCAGCAGTTTGAGTGGGGTGGCTTTCTTT. This gives the protein CASSLSGVAFF.

This clonotype was seen a handful of times. CDR3 loop: CSARDSGTSGFYEQYF. The CDR3 DNA is TGCAGTGCTAGAGATTCCGGGACTAGCGGTTTCTACGAGCAGTACTTC. V gene TRBV20-1 combines with J gene TRBJ2-7; 11 bases line up with TRBD2. Unmatched junction bases numbered 7, after V lost 0 bases and J lost 3 bases. Germline loops: CDR1 DFQATT, CDR2 SNEGSKA (reference sequence). This CDR3 is 16 amino acids long.

Many counts were recorded for this clonotype. The DNA of the CDR3 is TGTGCCAGCAGCCTTTATAGCTCCTATAATTCACCCCTCCACTTT. Protein sequence: CASSLYSSYNSPLHF. The chain uses TRBV3-1 and TRBJ1-6; unclear D gene. Germline V gene lookup returns CDR1 LGHDT and CDR2 YNNKEL (reference sequence). The CDR3 sequence is 15 residues long. Trimming left V 4 bases short and J 0 bases short, with 7 bases between.

Note on this clonotype: This may arise from a read error, as a much more abundant clone is one base away. The chain combines TRBV18 with TRBJ1-4, with D hard to call. CDR3 length: 15 amino acids. Germline V gene lookup returns CDR1 KGHSH and CDR2 LQKENI. The CDR3 sequence is CASSLKDYTTEKLLF. The CDR3 region has the DNA TGTGCCAGCTCACTGAAGGACTACACGACGGAAAAACTGCTTTTT.